These 28 T cell receptor beta chains share one sample of origin, sequenced in a study of CD8+ T cells in alopecia areata. The authors extracted RNA and reverse transcribed it into cDNA as the sequencing template. TCRdb keeps only in-frame clones here, not all; method: immunoSEQ multiplex PCR. This table has 120,000 or so clones, 61% appearing once. Stated treatment: oral pan-JAK inhibitor, 5-10 mg twice daily. Source: CD4+ T cells sorted from blood, taken at week 4, from a patient treated with tofacitinib. The receptors originated from a human donor with alopecia areata.

This clone appeared a few times. V gene TRBV14 combines with J gene TRBJ2-5; D is unresolved. The germline gives CDR1 SGHDN, CDR2 FVKESK. Trimming shortened V by 1 base and J by 7 bases, and 13 bases separated the two germline ends. This CDR3 is built from 14 residues. Here the CDR3 DNA reads TGTGCCAGCAGCCAAGGATGGGGAAAGGGGACCCAGTACTTC. The encoded protein is CASSQGWGKGTQYF.

The chain combines TRBV15 with TRBJ1-2; D remains unclear. Per the germline V gene, CDR1 is LNHNV and CDR2 is YYDKDF (reference sequence). The CDR3 extends over 14 amino acids. The germline V and J ends were trimmed by 1 base and 1 base, with 7 bases remaining between them. Here the CDR3 DNA reads TGTGCCACCAGCAGAGCCCGAGTTAACTATGGCTACACCTTC. Protein: CATSRARVNYGYTF.

This clone was observed a few times. The CDR3 DNA reads as TGCAGCGTTGTGTGGCGGAAAGAGACCCAGTACTTC. Protein product: CSVVWRKETQYF. The chain couples TRBV29-1 to TRBJ2-5; D is uncertain. Germline CDR1 SQVTM, CDR2 ANQGSEA. The CDR3 has 12 residues. V lost 4 bases and J 3 bases, leaving 9 bases between the germline ends.

This chain joins TRBV11-2 and TRBJ2-3, with D perhaps given as TRBD1 or TRBD2 (6 bases each). This CDR3 is built from 16 residues. Per germline, CDR1 SGHAT and CDR2 FQNNGV. V lost 6 bases and J 5 bases, leaving 21 bases between the germline ends. The CDR3 here is CASSGSRRGTRDTQYF. CDR3 nucleotide sequence: TGTGCCAGCAGTGGAAGTCGCCGGGGGACAAGAGATACGCAGTATTTT.

This clone has only a few counts. The chain recombines TRBV5-1 with TRBJ2-7, with 8 bases lining up with TRBD2. V lost 4 bases to trimming and J lost 6 bases; unmatched junction nucleotides: 9. The length of the CDR3 is 14 residues. CDR1 and CDR2 from the germline V gene are SGHRS and YFSETQ. The CDR3 coding sequence is TGCGCCAGCAGCAGGGGACTAGATATCGGCGAGCAGTACTTC. This sequence encodes CASSRGLDIGEQYF.

The CDR3 sequence is CASSLEIENTEAFF. DNA for the CDR3: TGTGCCAGCAGCTTGGAAATAGAGAACACTGAAGCTTTCTTT. The chain recombines TRBV5-4 with TRBJ1-1; D uncertain. CDR1 is SGHNT, CDR2 YYREEE, per germline (reference sequence). This CDR3 has 14 amino acids. Trimming stripped 0 bases from V and 1 base from J, with 7 bases between.

On this clone: The sample contains more than one DNA sequence encoding this CDR3. The rearrangement links TRBV5-1 to TRBJ1-1; no clear D gene. Germline V gene sequence: CDR1 SGHRS, CDR2 YFSETQ. The germline V and J ends were trimmed by 0 bases and 1 base, with 7 bases remaining between them. The length of the CDR3 is 14 residues. DNA for the CDR3: TGCGCCAGCAGCTTGGATCACCAGAACACTGAAGCTTTCTTT. It translates to CASSLDHQNTEAFF.

The CDR3 region has the DNA TGCAGCGTCGAACAGGACTCATCCACGAACATTCAGTACTTC. Its protein is CSVEQDSSTNIQYF. The rearrangement uses TRBV29-1 and TRBJ2-4; possibly TRBD1 or TRBD2 for D (5 bases each). Germline CDR1 and CDR2: SQVTM and ANQGSEA. This CDR3 contains 14 residues. The germline V and J ends were trimmed by 6 bases and 7 bases, with 19 bases remaining between them. The whole variable domain, remainder taken from reference TRBV29-1 and TRBJ2-4, is SAVISQKPSRDICQRGTSLTIQCQVDSQVTMMFWYRQQPGQSLTLIATANQGSEATYESGFVIDKFPISRPNLTFSTLTVSNMSPEDSSIYLCSVEQDSSTNIQYFGAGTRLSVL.

The chain recombines TRBV30 with TRBJ2-6; weak D call: TRBD1 (6 bases). Germline V CDR1 and CDR2: GTSNPN, SVGIG (reference sequence). This CDR3 is built from 15 residues. With 2 bases removed from V and 2 bases from J, the gap between germline ends came to 10 bases. In DNA form, the CDR3 reads TGTGCCTGGAGTTCAGAGGGGGCTGGGGCCAACGTCCTGACTTTC. Translating it yields CAWSSEGAGANVLTF.

This clone came up a few times. The rearrangement uses TRBV7-9 and TRBJ1-5, with 8 positions matching TRBD1. The trim removed 3 bases at V and 1 base at J, leaving 5 bases unmatched. The V gene's germline CDR1 is SEHNR and CDR2 FQNEAQ (reference sequence). The CDR3 sequence is 16 residues long. This chain's CDR3 is CASSFTGGRSNQPQHF. Here the CDR3 DNA reads TGTGCCAGCAGCTTTACAGGGGGTCGGAGCAATCAGCCCCAGCATTTT.

This clone appeared once. J is TRBJ2-7 and V is TRBV29-1, with 7 bases lining up with TRBD1. Germline V lookup: CDR1 SQVTM, CDR2 ANQGSEA. This CDR3 has 13 residues. Unmatched junction bases numbered 8, after V lost 8 bases and J lost 1 base. The CDR3 protein is CSIWKTGSYEQYF. CDR3 sequence (DNA): TGCAGCATATGGAAGACAGGGTCCTACGAGCAGTACTTC.

The chain carries TRBV27 and TRBJ1-5, with D perhaps TRBD1 (6 bases). V dropped 4 bases and J dropped 1 base, with 11 bases sitting between them. There are 15 residues in the CDR3. Germline V CDR1 and CDR2: MNHEY, SMNVEV (reference sequence). In nucleotides, the CDR3 is TGTGCCAGCAGTTATACCGGGGGCAGCAATCAGCCCCAGCATTTT. Protein: CASSYTGGSNQPQHF.

This clone was observed a few times. The chain recombines TRBV4-3 with TRBJ2-1, with 7 positions matching TRBD1. V shed 4 bases and J 0 bases; nucleotides not matched to a gene: 9. The germline gives CDR1 LGHNA, CDR2 YSLEER. The CDR3 runs to 17 residues. The DNA for the CDR3 is TGCGCCAGCAGCCCGATGACAGGGCCTTACTCCTACAATGAGCAGTTCTTC. Its translation: CASSPMTGPYSYNEQFF.

This clone was recorded only once. This chain uses TRBV27 with TRBJ2-4; D is possibly TRBD1 (6 bases). Looked up from germline, CDR1 is MNHEY and CDR2 is SMNVEV (reference sequence). The germline V and J ends were trimmed by 10 bases and 1 base, with 11 bases remaining between them. The CDR3 length is 13 residues. CDR3 amino acids: CAICQGAKNIQYF. CDR3 nucleotide sequence: TGTGCCATTTGTCAGGGGGCCAAAAACATTCAGTACTTC.

The CDR3 protein is CASSLFTGGRRTEAFF. DNA of the CDR3: TGTGCCAGCAGCTTGTTTACAGGGGGCAGACGCACTGAAGCTTTCTTT. The chain links TRBV5-6 to TRBJ1-1, with 9 bases identical to TRBD1. The length of the CDR3 is 16 residues. After removal of 1 base from V and 4 bases from J, the junction contained 8 bases not matched to a gene. Germline CDR1 is SGHDT and CDR2 is YYEEEE.

The chain carries TRBV29-1 and TRBJ1-2; no definite D call. This CDR3 region has 11 residues. Trimming shortened V by 4 bases and J by 5 bases, and 8 bases separated the two germline ends. CDR1 is SQVTM, CDR2 ANQGSEA, per germline. The CDR3 spells CSVGDGYGYTF. The DNA for the CDR3 is TGCAGCGTTGGAGACGGATATGGCTACACCTTC.

This clone was recorded many times. The chain uses TRBV7-2 and TRBJ2-2; 12 nucleotides match TRBD2. This CDR3 region has 17 residues. V was pared by 6 bases and J by 8 bases, with 13 bases of the junction left unmatched. Germline CDR1 and CDR2: SGHTA and FQGNSA. Here the CDR3 reads CASRPNPGLAGRGELFF. In DNA, the CDR3 is TGTGCCAGCAGGCCTAACCCCGGACTAGCGGGAAGAGGGGAGCTGTTTTTT.

This clone was counted only a few times. In nucleotides, the CDR3 is TGTGCCAGCAACCGGGACTCGGGCAAAAACATTCAGTACTTC. It encodes CASNRDSGKNIQYF. V gene TRBV28 combines with J gene TRBJ2-4; D perhaps matches TRBD2 (6 bases). The germline gives CDR1 MDHEN, CDR2 SYDVKM. Trimming removed 7 bases at V and 3 bases at J, with 13 bases between. This CDR3 spans 14 amino acids.

The chain has TRBV30 and TRBJ1-1, with a weak D call TRBD1 (5 bases). CDR3 size: 15 residues. Trimming took 0 bases from V and 4 from J, leaving 15 bases between them. CDR1 GTSNPN and CDR2 SVGIG come from the germline V gene (reference sequence). DNA of the CDR3: TGTGCCTGGAGTGTACCGGGCAGGGTGGGCACTGAAGCTTTCTTT. Its protein product is CAWSVPGRVGTEAFF.

The V and J genes are TRBV5-4 and TRBJ1-1; no clear D. The germline V gene has CDR1 SGHNT and CDR2 YYREEE (reference sequence). Trimming left V 6 bases short and J 1 base short, with 10 bases between. The length of the CDR3 is 13 residues. Here the CDR3 DNA reads TGTGCCAGCACCAGCCACAAGAACACTGAAGCTTTCTTT. Translating it yields CASTSHKNTEAFF.

The V gene is TRBV30, the J gene TRBJ1-1; D is possibly TRBD1 (5 bases). V was trimmed by 4 bases and J by 1 base, leaving 10 bases between them. Germline V gene sequence: CDR1 GTSNPN, CDR2 SVGIG (reference sequence). The CDR3 covers 13 residues. CDR3 sequence: CAWMVQANTEAFF. The DNA for the CDR3 is TGTGCCTGGATGGTACAGGCGAACACTGAAGCTTTCTTT.

This clone was recorded a few times. This rearrangement joins TRBV28 to TRBJ2-5; D is uncertain. Germline V lookup: CDR1 MDHEN, CDR2 SYDVKM. The V and J ends lost 6 bases and 1 base respectively, with 9 bases between them. The CDR3 covers 13 residues. The CDR3 DNA reads as TGTGCCAGCAGCGTGGAGTCCCAAGAGACCCAGTACTTC. Protein product: CASSVESQETQYF. Full variable domain (missing parts from reference TRBV28 and TRBJ2-5): DVKVTQSSRYLVKRTGEKVFLECVQDMDHENMFWYRQDPGLGLRLIYFSYDVKMKEKGDIPEGYSVSREKKERFSLILESASTNQTSMYLCASSVESQETQYFGPGTRLLVL.

This clone appeared a single time. V and J are TRBV6-5 and TRBJ2-5; 7 nucleotides align to TRBD1. V shed 8 bases and J 2 bases; nucleotides not matched to a gene: 5. The CDR3 length is 13 residues. Germline V gene lookup returns CDR1 MNHEY and CDR2 SVGAGI. CDR3 protein: CASHRTGQETQYF. DNA of the CDR3: TGTGCCAGCCACCGGACAGGACAAGAGACCCAGTACTTC.

CDR3 region: CASRDRGAGRQETQYF. In nucleotides, the CDR3 is TGTGCCAGCAGGGACCGTGGGGCAGGGAGGCAAGAGACCCAGTACTTC. The gene calls are TRBV6-6 and TRBJ2-5; maybe TRBD2 (6 bases). Per germline, CDR1 MNHNY and CDR2 SVGAGI (reference sequence). This CDR3 comprises 16 residues. V was cut by 6 bases and J by 2 bases, with 19 bases left in between.

CDR3 sequence reads: CASSQQGVETQYF. The DNA of the CDR3 is TGTGCCAGCAGTCAACAGGGTGTGGAGACCCAGTACTTC. This chain uses TRBV25-1 with TRBJ2-5; a possible D gene is TRBD1 (6 bases). The CDR3 runs 13 residues. CDR1 MGHDK and CDR2 SYGVNS come from the germline V gene. V was shortened by 5 bases and J by 5 bases, with 12 bases between the two germline ends.

The chain uses TRBV7-9 and TRBJ2-2, with 7 bases that match TRBD1. Trimming removed 2 bases from V and 2 bases from J; junction bases left unmatched: 2. Germline values: CDR1 SEHNR, CDR2 FQNEAQ (reference sequence). The CDR3 consists of 15 residues. DNA for the CDR3: TGTGCCAGCAGCTTACGACAGGGAAACACCGGGGAGCTGTTTTTT. Protein product: CASSLRQGNTGELFF. Based on the CDR3 plus reference TRBV7-9 and TRBJ2-2, the full variable domain is DTGVSQNPRHKITKRGQNVTFRCDPISEHNRLYWYRQTLGQGPEFLTYFQNEAQLEKSRLLSDRFSAERPKGSFSTLEIQRTEQGDSAMYLCASSLRQGNTGELFFGEGSRLTVL.

Only a few counts were recorded for this clone. The rearrangement joins TRBV2 to TRBJ1-5; D uncertain. The CDR3 has 11 amino acids. Germline V CDR1 and CDR2: SNHLY, FYNNEI. Trimming pared 4 bases from V and 10 bases from J, leaving 8 bases between. CDR3 loop: CASSVHGPQHF. Written as DNA, the CDR3 is TGTGCCAGCAGTGTTCATGGCCCCCAGCATTTT.

The chain recombines TRBV19 with TRBJ1-2; 8 bases match TRBD1. CDR1 is LNHDA and CDR2 is SQIVND in the germline V gene (reference sequence). After removal of 0 bases from V and 5 bases from J, the junction contained 5 bases not matched to a gene. CDR3 length: 15 residues. The CDR3 sequence is CASSIDQGAKYGYTF. The CDR3, as DNA: TGTGCCAGTAGTATAGATCAGGGGGCGAAGTATGGCTACACCTTC.